The subject of this entry is one T cell receptor (beta chain). What it binds is not known. This sample is drawn from a study of cytomegalovirus exposure and HLA in healthy donors. Study details: In a later analysis, the roughly 130 validation repertoires were reported to have used the same platform as the approximately 620 first-cohort repertoires.

V was cut by 1 base and J by 4 bases, with 11 bases left in between. Germline V gene lookup returns CDR1 SGDLS and CDR2 YYNGEE. The CDR3 consists of 14 residues. The study's findings and limits: Investigators reported approximately 150 TCR beta chains as tied to cytomegalovirus.

Libraries were prepared by immunoSEQ multiplex PCR; TCRdb keeps only in-frame clonotypes and omits some of them. Here the sample spans roughly 250,000 clones, 80% to 90% being singletons. Sequenced input: PBMCs. The chain has TRBV9 and TRBJ2-5; no clear D. The sequence was collected from a man between 18 and 29 years old in good health and CMV-seronegative. Written as DNA, the CDR3 is TGTGCCAGCAGCGTACAAGCGAACGCAGAGACCCAGTACTTC. Its translation is CASSVQANAETQYF.